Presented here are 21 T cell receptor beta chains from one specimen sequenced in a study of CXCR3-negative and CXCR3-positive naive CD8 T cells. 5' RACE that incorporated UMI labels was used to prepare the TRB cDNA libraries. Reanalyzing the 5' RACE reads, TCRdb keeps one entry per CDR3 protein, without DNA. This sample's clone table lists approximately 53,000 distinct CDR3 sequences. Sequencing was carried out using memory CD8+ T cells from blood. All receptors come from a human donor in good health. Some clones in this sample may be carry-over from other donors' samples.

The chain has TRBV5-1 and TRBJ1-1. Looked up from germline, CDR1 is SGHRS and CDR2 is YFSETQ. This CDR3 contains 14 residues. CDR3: CASSRRLMNTEAFF.

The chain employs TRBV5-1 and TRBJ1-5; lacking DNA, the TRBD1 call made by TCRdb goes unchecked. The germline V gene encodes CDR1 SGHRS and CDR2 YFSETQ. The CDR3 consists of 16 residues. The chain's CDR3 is CASTPSTGDPDQPQHF.

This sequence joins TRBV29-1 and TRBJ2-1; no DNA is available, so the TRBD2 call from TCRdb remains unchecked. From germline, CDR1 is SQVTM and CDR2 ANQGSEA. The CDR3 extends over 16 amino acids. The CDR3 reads CSVEMWGLAGYNEQFF.

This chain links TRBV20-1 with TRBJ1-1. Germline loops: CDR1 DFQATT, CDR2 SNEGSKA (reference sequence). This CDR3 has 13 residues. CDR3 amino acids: CSARSSYDTEAFF.

CDR3 residues: CASSLDRRLDYGYTF. The chain links TRBV5-1 to TRBJ1-2. Germline V gives CDR1 SGHRS, CDR2 YFSETQ. CDR3 length equals 15 residues.

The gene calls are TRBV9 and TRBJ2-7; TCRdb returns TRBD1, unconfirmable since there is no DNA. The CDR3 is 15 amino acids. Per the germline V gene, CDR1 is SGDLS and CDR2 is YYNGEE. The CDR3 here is CASSVDFGTVYEQYF.

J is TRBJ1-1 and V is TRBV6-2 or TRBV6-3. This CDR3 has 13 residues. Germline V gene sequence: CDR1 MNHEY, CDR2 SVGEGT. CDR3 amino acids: CASRPRKNTEAFF.

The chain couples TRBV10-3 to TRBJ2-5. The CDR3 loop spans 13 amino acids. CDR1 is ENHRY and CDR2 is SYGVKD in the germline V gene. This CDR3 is CAISDPHQETQYF.

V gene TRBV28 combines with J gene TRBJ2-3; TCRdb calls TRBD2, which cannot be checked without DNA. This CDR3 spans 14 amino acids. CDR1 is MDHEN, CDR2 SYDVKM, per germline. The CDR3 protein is CASSYGTSGVSQYF.

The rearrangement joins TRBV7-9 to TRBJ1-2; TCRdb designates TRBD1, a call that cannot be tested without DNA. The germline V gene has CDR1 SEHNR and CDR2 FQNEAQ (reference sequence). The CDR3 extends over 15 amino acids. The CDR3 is CASSPQTGGTYGYTF.

CDR3 residues: CASIPERGGEKLFF. The chain couples TRBV6-6 to TRBJ1-4; checking the TCRdb D call of TRBD1 is not possible without DNA. The CDR3 has 14 amino acids. Germline assignment: CDR1 MNHNY and CDR2 SVGAGI (reference sequence).

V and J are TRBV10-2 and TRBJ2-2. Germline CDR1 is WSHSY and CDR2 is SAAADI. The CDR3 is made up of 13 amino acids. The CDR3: CASSSTTTGELFF.

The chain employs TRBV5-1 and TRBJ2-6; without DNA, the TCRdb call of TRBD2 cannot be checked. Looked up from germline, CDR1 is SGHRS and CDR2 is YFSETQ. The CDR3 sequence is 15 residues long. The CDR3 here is CASSRGLGGANVLTF.

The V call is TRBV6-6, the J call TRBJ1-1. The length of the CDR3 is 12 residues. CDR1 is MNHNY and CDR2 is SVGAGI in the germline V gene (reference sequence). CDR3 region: CATGHLNTEAFF.

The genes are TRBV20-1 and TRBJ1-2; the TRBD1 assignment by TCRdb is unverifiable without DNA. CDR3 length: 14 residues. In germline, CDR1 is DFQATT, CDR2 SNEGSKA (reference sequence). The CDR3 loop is CSANLRGVPDGYTF.

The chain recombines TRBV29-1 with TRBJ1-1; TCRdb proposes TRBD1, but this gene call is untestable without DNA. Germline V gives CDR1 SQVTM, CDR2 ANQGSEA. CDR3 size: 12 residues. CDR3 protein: CSVGTEGTEAFF. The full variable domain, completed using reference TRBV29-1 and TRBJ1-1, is SAVISQKPSRDICQRGTSLTIQCQVDSQVTMMFWYRQQPGQSLTLIATANQGSEATYESGFVIDKFPISRPNLTFSTLTVSNMSPEDSSIYLCSVGTEGTEAFFGQGTRLTVV.

The CDR3 reads CASSLIPSLTPTSGGNNEQFF. The chain has TRBV7-3 and TRBJ2-1; TCRdb reports TRBD2, a call that lacks DNA to check it against. Looked up from germline, CDR1 is SGHTA and CDR2 is FQGTGA. This CDR3 is 21 amino acids long.

The CDR3 protein is CASTDGRGLYEQYF. The J gene is TRBJ2-7, the V gene TRBV12-3 or TRBV12-4; the D call of TRBD1 rests on TCRdb alone, since no DNA is present to check it. The CDR3 has 14 residues.

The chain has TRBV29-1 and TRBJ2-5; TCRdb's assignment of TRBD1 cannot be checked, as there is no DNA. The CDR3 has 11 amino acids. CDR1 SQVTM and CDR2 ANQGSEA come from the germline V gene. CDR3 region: CSAHRGETQYF.

CDR3 loop: CATSDTDSNQPQHF. The chain links TRBV24-1 to TRBJ1-5. CDR3 length: 14 residues. In germline, CDR1 is KGHDR, CDR2 SFDVKD.

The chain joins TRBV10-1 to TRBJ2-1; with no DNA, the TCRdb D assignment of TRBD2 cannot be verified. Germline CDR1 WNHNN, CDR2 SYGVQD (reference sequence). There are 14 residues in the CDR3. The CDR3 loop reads CASSEREAYNEQFF.